This TCR beta chain stems from a study of blood T cells in healthy people across ages. There are 14 residues in the CDR3. The germline CDR1 and CDR2 sequences are MGHDK and SYGVNS. V was pared by 4 bases and J by 6 bases, with 16 bases between. Sample-barcoded 5' priming and a J-beta primer mix drove a second PCR of roughly 7 to 11 cycles. TCRdb ran MiXCR on the 5' RACE reads and lists one entry per CDR3 protein. The sample has 1,500,000 or so distinct CDR3 sequences, approximately 59% seen once. The source material was blood. The receptor was derived from a man in his late teens or twenties in good health. This chain links TRBV25-1 with TRBJ2-7; D gene ambiguous. CDR3 sequence (DNA): TGTGCCAGCAGTGGGGGATCGGCTAGTAGCGAGCAGTACTTC. It yields the protein CASSGGSASSEQYF.